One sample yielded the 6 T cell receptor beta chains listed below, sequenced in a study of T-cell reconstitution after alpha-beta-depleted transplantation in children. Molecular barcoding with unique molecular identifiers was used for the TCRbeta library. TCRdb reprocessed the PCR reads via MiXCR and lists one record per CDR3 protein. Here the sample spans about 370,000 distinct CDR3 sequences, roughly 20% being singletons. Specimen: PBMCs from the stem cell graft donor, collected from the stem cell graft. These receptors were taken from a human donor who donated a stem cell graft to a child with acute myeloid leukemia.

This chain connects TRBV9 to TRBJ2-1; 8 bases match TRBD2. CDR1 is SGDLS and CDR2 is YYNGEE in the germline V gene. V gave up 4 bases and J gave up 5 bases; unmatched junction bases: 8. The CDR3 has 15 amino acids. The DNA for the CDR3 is TGTGCCAGCAGCTTTAGCGGGAATAATCACAATGAGCAGTTCTTC. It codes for CASSFSGNNHNEQFF.

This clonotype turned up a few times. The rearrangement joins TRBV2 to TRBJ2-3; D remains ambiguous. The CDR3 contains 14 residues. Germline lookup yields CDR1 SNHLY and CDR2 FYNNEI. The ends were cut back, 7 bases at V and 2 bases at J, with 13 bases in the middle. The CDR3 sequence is CASINGPHTDTQYF. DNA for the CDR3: TGTGCCAGCATCAATGGACCCCACACAGATACGCAGTATTTT.

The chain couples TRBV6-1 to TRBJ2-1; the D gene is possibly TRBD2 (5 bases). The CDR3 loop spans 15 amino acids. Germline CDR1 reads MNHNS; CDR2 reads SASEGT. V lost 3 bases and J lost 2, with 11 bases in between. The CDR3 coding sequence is TGTGCCAGCAGTGAGCTTTCGGAGGCCTACAATGAGCAGTTCTTC. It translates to CASSELSEAYNEQFF.

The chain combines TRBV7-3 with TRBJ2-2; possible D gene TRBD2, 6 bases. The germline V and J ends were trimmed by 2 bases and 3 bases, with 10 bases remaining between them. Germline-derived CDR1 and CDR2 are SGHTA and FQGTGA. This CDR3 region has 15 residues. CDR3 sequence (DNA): TGTGCCAGCAGCTTAGTGCGGGGTGACACCGGGGAGCTGTTTTTT. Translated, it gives CASSLVRGDTGELFF.

The CDR3 is CASTPDQNTGELFF. CDR3 nucleotide sequence: TGTGCCAGCACCCCGGACCAGAACACCGGGGAGCTGTTTTTT. The rearrangement joins TRBV12-3 or TRBV12-4 to TRBJ2-2; D gene unclear. V lost 7 bases and J 1 base, leaving 10 bases between the germline ends. The CDR3 is made up of 14 amino acids.

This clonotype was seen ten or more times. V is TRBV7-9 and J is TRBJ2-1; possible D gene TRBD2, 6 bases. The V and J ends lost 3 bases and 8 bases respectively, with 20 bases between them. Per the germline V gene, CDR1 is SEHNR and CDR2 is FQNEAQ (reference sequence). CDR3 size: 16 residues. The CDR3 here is CASSFTGGGAGDEQFF. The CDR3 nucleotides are TGTGCCAGCAGCTTTACCGGAGGCGGGGCGGGCGATGAGCAGTTCTTC.